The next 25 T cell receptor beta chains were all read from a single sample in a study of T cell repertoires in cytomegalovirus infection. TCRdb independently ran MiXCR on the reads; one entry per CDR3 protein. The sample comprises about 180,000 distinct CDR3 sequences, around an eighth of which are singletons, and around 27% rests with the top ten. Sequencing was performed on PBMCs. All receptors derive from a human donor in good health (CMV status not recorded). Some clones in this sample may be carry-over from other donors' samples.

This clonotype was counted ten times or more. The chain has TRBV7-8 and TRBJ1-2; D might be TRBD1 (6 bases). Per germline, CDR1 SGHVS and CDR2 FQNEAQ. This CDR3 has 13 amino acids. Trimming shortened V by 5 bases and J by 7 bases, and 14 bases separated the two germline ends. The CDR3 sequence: CASSPGVRGGYTF. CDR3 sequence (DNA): TGTGCCAGCAGCCCTGGAGTCAGGGGTGGCTACACCTTC.

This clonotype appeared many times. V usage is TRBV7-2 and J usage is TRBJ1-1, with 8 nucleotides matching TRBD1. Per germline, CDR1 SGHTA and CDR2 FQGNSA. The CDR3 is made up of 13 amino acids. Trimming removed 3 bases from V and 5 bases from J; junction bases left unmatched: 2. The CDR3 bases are TGTGCCAGCAGCTTTAACAGGGGGACTGAAGCTTTCTTT. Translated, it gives CASSFNRGTEAFF.

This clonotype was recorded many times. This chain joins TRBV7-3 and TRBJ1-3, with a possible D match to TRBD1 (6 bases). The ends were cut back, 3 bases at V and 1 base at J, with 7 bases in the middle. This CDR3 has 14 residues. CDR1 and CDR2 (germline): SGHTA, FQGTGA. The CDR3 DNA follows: TGTGCCAGCAGCTTGGGGGCATCTGGAAACACCATATATTTT. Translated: CASSLGASGNTIYF. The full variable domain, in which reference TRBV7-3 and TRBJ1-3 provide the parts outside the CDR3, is GAGVSQTPSNKVTEKGKYVELRCDPISGHTALYWYRQSLGQGPEFLIYFQGTGAADDSGLPNDRFFAVRPEGSVSTLKIQRTERGDSAVYLCASSLGASGNTIYFGEGSWLTVV.

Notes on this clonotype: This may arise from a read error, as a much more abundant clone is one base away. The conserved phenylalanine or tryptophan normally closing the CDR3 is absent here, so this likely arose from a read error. DNA of the CDR3: TGTGCCAGCAGCTTGGACGTCCGGGGGGCAGATACGCAGTATTCT. Its translation is CASSLDVRGADTQYS. J is TRBJ2-3 and V is TRBV7-3; 7 nucleotides line up with TRBD2. With 3 bases clipped from V and 4 bases from J, the junction kept 7 bases outside the gene matches. CDR3 length: 15 residues. Germline assignment: CDR1 SGHTA and CDR2 FQGTGA.

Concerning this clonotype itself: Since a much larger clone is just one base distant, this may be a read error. The DNA of the CDR3 is TGTGCCATCAGCCCAGACAGTTTCGAAGAGACCCGGTACTTC. This encodes CAISPDSFEETRYF. The chain joins TRBV10-3 to TRBJ2-5, with D possibly matching TRBD1 (5 bases). The CDR3 runs to 14 residues. CDR1 is ENHRY and CDR2 is SYGVKD in the germline V gene.

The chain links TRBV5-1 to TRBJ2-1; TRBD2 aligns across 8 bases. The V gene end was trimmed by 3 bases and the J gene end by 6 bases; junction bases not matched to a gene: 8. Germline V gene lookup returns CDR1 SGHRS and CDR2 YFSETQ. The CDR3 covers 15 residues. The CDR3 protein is CASSSPGTSPNEQFF. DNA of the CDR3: TGCGCCAGCAGCTCCCCCGGGACTAGTCCCAATGAGCAGTTCTTC.

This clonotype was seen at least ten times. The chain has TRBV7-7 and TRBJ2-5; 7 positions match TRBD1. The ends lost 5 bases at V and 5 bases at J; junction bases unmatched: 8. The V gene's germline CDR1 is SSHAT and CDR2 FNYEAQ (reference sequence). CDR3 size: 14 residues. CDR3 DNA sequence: TGTGCCAGCAGCCGACAGGGATTGGGCGAGACCCAGTACTTC. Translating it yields CASSRQGLGETQYF.

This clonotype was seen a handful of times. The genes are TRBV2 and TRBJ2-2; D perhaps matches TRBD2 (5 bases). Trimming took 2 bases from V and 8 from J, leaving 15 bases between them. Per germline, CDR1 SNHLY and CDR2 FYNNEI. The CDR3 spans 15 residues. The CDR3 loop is CASSERRTWEGELFF. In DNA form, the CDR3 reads TGTGCCAGCAGTGAACGTCGAACCTGGGAGGGGGAGCTGTTTTTT. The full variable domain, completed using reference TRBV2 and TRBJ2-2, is EPEVTQTPSHQVTQMGQEVILRCVPISNHLYFYWYRQILGQKVEFLVSFYNNEISEKSEIFDDQFSVERPDGSNFTLKIRSTKLEDSAMYFCASSERRTWEGELFFGEGSRLTVL.

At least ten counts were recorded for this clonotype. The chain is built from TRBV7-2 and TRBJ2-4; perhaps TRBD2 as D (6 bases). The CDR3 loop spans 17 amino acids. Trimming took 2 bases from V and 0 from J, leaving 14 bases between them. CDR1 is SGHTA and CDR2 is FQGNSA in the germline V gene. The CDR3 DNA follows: TGTGCCAGCAGCTTATCCGGAGGGGACTTAGCCAAAAACATTCAGTACTTC. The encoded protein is CASSLSGGDLAKNIQYF.

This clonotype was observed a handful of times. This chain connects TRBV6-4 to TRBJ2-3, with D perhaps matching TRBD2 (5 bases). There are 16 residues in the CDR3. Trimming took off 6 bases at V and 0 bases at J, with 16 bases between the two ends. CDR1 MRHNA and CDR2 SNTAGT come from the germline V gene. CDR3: CASSPRGAASTDTQYF. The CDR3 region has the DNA TGTGCCAGCAGCCCCCGGGGAGCGGCTAGCACAGATACGCAGTATTTT.

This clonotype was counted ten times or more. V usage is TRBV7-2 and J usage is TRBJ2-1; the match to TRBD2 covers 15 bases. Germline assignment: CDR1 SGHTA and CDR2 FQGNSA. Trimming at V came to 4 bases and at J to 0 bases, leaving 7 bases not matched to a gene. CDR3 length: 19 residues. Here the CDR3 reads CASSSRGLAGGSSYNEQFF. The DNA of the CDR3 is TGTGCCAGCAGCTCACGAGGACTAGCGGGAGGGAGCTCCTACAATGAGCAGTTCTTC. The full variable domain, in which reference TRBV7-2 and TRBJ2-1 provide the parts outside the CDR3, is GAGVSQSPSNKVTEKGKDVELRCDPISGHTALYWYRQSLGQGLEFLIYFQGNSAPDKSGLPSDRFSAERTGGSVSTLTIQRTQQEDSAVYLCASSSRGLAGGSSYNEQFFGPGTRLTVL.

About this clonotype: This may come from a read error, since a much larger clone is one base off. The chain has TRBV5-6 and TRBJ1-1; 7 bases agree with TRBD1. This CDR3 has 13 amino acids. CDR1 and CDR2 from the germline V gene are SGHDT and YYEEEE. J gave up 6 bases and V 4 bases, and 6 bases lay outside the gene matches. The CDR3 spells CASSAGTDPEAFF. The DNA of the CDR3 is TGTGCCAGCAGCGCCGGGACAGACCCTGAAGCTTTCTTT. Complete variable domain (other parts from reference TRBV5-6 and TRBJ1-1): DAGVTQSPTHLIKTRGQQVTLRCSPKSGHDTVSWYQQALGQGPQFIFQYYEEEERQRGNFPDRFSGHQFPNYSSELNVNALLLGDSALYLCASSAGTDPEAFFGQGTRLTVV.

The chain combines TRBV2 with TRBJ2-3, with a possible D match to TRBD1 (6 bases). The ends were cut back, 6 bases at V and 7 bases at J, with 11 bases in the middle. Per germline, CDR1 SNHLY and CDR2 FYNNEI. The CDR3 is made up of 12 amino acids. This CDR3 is CASRQGEHTQYF. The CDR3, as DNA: TGTGCCAGCAGACAGGGTGAACATACGCAGTATTTT. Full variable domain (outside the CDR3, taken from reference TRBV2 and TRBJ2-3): EPEVTQTPSHQVTQMGQEVILRCVPISNHLYFYWYRQILGQKVEFLVSFYNNEISEKSEIFDDQFSVERPDGSNFTLKIRSTKLEDSAMYFCASRQGEHTQYFGPGTRLTVL.

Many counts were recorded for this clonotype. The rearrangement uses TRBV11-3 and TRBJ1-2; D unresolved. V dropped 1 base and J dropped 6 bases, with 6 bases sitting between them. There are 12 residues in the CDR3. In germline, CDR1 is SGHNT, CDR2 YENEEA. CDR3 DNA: TGTGCCAGCAGCTTAGGGACGGATGGCTACACCTTC. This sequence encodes CASSLGTDGYTF.

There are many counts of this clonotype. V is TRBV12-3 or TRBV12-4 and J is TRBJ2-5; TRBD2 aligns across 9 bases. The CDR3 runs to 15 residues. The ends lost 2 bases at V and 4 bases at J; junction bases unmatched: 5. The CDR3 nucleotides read TGTGCCAGCAGTTTAAGGCCTAGCGGGGTAGAGACCCAGTACTTC. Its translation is CASSLRPSGVETQYF.

CDR3 sequence reads: CSATDGAYEQYF. The DNA for the CDR3 is TGCAGCGCCACGGACGGGGCCTACGAGCAGTACTTC. The chain couples TRBV29-1 to TRBJ2-7, with D possibly being TRBD2 (5 bases). CDR1 and CDR2 (germline): SQVTM, ANQGSEA. The CDR3 is made up of 12 amino acids. V lost 7 bases, J lost 2 bases, and 12 bases lay in between.

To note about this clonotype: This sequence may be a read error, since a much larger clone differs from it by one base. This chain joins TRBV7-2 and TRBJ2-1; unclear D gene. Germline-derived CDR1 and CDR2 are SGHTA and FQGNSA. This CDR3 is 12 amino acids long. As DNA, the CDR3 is TGTGCCAGCAGCTTAGCGTGGCAGGAGACGGTCTTC. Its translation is CASSLAWQETVF.

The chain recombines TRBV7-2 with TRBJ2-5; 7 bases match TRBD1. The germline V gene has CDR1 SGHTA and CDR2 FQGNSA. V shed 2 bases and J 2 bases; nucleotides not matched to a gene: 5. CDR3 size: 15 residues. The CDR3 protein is CASSLNPGQQETQYF. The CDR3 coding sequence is TGTGCCAGCAGCTTAAACCCGGGACAGCAAGAGACCCAGTACTTC.

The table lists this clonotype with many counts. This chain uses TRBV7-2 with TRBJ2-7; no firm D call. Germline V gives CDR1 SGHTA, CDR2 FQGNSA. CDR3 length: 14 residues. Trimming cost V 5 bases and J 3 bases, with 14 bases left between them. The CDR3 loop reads CASSRGRWGYEQYF. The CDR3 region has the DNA TGTGCCAGCAGCCGCGGACGGTGGGGCTACGAGCAGTACTTC.

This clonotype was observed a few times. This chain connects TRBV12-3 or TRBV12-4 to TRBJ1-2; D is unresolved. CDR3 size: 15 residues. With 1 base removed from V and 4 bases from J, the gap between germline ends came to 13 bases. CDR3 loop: CASSLGQRSGYGYTF. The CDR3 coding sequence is TGTGCCAGCAGTTTAGGGCAGAGATCCGGCTATGGCTACACCTTC.

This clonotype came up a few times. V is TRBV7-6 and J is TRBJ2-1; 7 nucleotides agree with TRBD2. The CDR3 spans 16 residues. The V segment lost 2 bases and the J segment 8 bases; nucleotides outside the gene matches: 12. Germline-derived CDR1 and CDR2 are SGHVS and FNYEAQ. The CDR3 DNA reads TGTGCCAGCAGCTTATGGGAGGGAGGGCCTTCGGATGAGCAGTTCTTC. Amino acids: CASSLWEGGPSDEQFF.

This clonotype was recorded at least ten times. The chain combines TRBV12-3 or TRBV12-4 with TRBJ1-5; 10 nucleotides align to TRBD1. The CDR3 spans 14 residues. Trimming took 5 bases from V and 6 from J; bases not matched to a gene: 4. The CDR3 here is CASSPTGGGQPQHF. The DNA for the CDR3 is TGTGCCAGCAGTCCGACAGGGGGCGGTCAGCCCCAGCATTTT.

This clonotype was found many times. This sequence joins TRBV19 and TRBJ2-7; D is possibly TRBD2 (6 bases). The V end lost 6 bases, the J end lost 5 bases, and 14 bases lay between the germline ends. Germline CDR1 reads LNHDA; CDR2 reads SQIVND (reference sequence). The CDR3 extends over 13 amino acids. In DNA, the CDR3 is TGTGCCAGTAGCCCGGGACCGGGGGACGAGCAGTACTTC. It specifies CASSPGPGDEQYF.

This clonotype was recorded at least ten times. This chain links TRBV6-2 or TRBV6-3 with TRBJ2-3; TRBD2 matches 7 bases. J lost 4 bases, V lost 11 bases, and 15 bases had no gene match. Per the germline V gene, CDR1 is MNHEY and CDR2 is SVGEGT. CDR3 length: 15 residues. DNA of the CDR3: TGTGCCCACGGGGGGAGAGTTGTATTCGCAGATACGCAGTATTTT. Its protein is CAHGGRVVFADTQYF.

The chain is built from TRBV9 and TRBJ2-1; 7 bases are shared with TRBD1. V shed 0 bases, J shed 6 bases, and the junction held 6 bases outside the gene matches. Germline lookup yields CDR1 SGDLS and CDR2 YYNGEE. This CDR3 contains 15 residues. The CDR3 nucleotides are TGTGCCAGCAGCGTAGAAGCGACAGGGCCCAATGAGCAGTTCTTC. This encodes CASSVEATGPNEQFF. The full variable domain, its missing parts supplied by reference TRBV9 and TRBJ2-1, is DSGVTQTPKHLITATGQRVTLRCSPRSGDLSVYWYQQSLDQGLQFLIQYYNGEERAKGNILERFSAQQFPDLHSELNLSSLELGDSALYFCASSVEATGPNEQFFGPGTRLTVL.